These 10 T cell receptor beta chains came from one sample sequenced in a study of shared clonotypes between healthy human individuals. Profiled with immunoSEQ multiplex PCR; TCRdb holds only in-frame clones, not every one. This table holds about 1 million clones, under 80% found once. Sequenced material: memory CD4+ T cells sorted from blood. Noted subset: CD45RA-negative fraction. The receptors originated from a man younger than 35 in good health.

This clone was seen many times. This chain joins TRBV2 and TRBJ2-7, with 11 bases identical to TRBD2. Germline loops: CDR1 SNHLY, CDR2 FYNNEI. V shed 4 bases and J 7 bases; nucleotides not matched to a gene: 12. The CDR3 is made up of 16 amino acids. In DNA form, the CDR3 reads TGTGCCAGCAGTGTACTAGCGGGAGCCCTCCCGGGGGAGCAGTACTTC. Protein: CASSVLAGALPGEQYF.

This clone was counted between two and nine times. The rearrangement uses TRBV30 and TRBJ1-4; 7 positions match TRBD1. The germline V gene encodes CDR1 GTSNPN and CDR2 SVGIG (reference sequence). CDR3 length equals 18 residues. The trim removed 3 bases at V and 0 bases at J, leaving 13 bases unmatched. The CDR3 is CAWSQGQDFFSTNEKLFF. The CDR3 coding sequence is TGTGCCTGGAGCCAAGGACAGGACTTTTTTTCAACTAATGAAAAACTGTTTTTT.

The rearrangement uses TRBV2 and TRBJ1-5; no clear D. The CDR3 loop spans 14 amino acids. Germline-derived CDR1 and CDR2 are SNHLY and FYNNEI. The germline V and J ends were trimmed by 5 bases and 1 base, with 9 bases remaining between them. In DNA, the CDR3 is TGTGCCAGCAGTACGGGGTCGAGCAATCAGCCCCAGCATTTT. Residues: CASSTGSSNQPQHF.

In the case of this clone: A clone one base away is much larger, so this may be a read error. The gene calls are TRBV5-1 and TRBJ1-1, with 7 nucleotides matching TRBD1. With 0 bases clipped from V and 6 bases from J, the junction kept 5 bases outside the gene matches. CDR3 length: 14 amino acids. Germline CDR1 is SGHRS and CDR2 is YFSETQ. CDR3 nucleotide sequence: TGCGCCAGCAGCTTGGGGCAGGGGGGCGCTGAAGCTTTCTTT. Translated, it gives CASSLGQGGAEAFF.

In its sample, this clone was seen a few times. The chain couples TRBV9 to TRBJ1-3; D is perhaps TRBD1 (5 bases). V dropped 4 bases and J dropped 0 bases, with 14 bases sitting between them. Germline CDR1 and CDR2: SGDLS and YYNGEE. CDR3 length equals 16 residues. CDR3 amino acids: CASSSREQVSGNTIYF. The CDR3, as DNA: TGTGCCAGCAGCTCTAGAGAACAGGTCTCTGGAAACACCATATATTTT.

This clone was seen more than once but under ten times. In DNA, the CDR3 is TGCAGCGTTGAAGAACAGGGAAACACCATATATTTT. Its protein is CSVEEQGNTIYF. The chain employs TRBV29-1 and TRBJ1-3; D ambiguous. Germline V gene sequence: CDR1 SQVTM, CDR2 ANQGSEA. This CDR3 is built from 12 residues. V was pared by 0 bases and J by 4 bases, with 4 bases between.

This chain connects TRBV30 to TRBJ2-2; perhaps TRBD2 as D (7 bases). The CDR3 is 12 residues long. V was pared by 5 bases and J by 6 bases, with 10 bases between. CDR1 and CDR2 (germline): GTSNPN, SVGIG (reference sequence). The CDR3 reads CAWRGGAGELFF. CDR3 coding DNA: TGTGCCTGGCGCGGGGGCGCCGGGGAGCTGTTTTTT.

This chain links TRBV27 with TRBJ2-1; D possibly corresponds to TRBD1 (6 bases). V lost 3 bases to trimming and J lost 15 bases, with 24 bases between them. This CDR3 region has 15 residues. Germline V gene data show CDR1 as MNHEY and CDR2 as SMNVEV (reference sequence). Written as DNA, the CDR3 is TGTGCCAGCAGTTTTGGGGGCCCCGTCGACGTCCAAGCGTTCTTC. It is translated as CASSFGGPVDVQAFF.

The chain joins TRBV5-1 to TRBJ2-7, with no clear D. The germline V gene has CDR1 SGHRS and CDR2 YFSETQ. The CDR3 is 14 amino acids. Trimming removed 1 base at V and 5 bases at J, with 13 bases between. CDR3 region: CASSLRRGSDEQYF. In nucleotides, the CDR3 is TGCGCCAGCAGCTTGAGAAGAGGTTCAGACGAGCAGTACTTC.

The chain carries TRBV15 and TRBJ2-1; 7 positions agree with TRBD2. CDR1 LNHNV and CDR2 YYDKDF come from the germline V gene (reference sequence). The V gene end was trimmed by 3 bases and the J gene end by 5 bases; junction bases not matched to a gene: 10. The CDR3 has 16 residues. DNA for the CDR3: TGTGCCACCAGCAGGGGGGGGGTCCAGAGGGACAATGAGCAGTTCTTC. Its translation: CATSRGGVQRDNEQFF.